Each of the 14 T cell receptor beta chains below was sequenced from the same sample in a study of blood T cells in healthy people across ages. Sample-barcoded 5' priming and a J-beta primer mix drove a second PCR of about 6 to 12 cycles. TCRdb processed the 5' RACE reads anew with MiXCR; each CDR3 protein has one entry. The sample lists some 640,000 distinct CDR3 sequences; around 31% were seen once. Sequenced material: blood. Receptors originate from a woman aged 80 or over in good health.

In its sample, this clonotype was seen many times. The J gene is TRBJ2-1, the V gene TRBV3-1, with D possibly called TRBD1 or TRBD2 (7 bases each). Germline V gives CDR1 LGHDT, CDR2 YNNKEL (reference sequence). The CDR3 runs to 14 residues. The V and J ends lost 6 bases and 10 bases respectively, with 19 bases between them. The CDR3 region is CASSFERGRGEQFF. The CDR3 DNA reads as TGTGCCAGCAGTTTTGAGCGGGGCAGGGGGGAGCAGTTCTTC.

This clonotype was observed at least ten times. The chain has TRBV28 and TRBJ1-2, with 9 bases identical to TRBD1. The CDR3 consists of 12 residues. Germline V gene lookup returns CDR1 MDHEN and CDR2 SYDVKM. The V gene end was trimmed by 8 bases and the J gene end by 7 bases; junction bases not matched to a gene: 5. CDR3 sequence (DNA): TGTGCCAGCCAACGGGACAGGGTTGGCTACACCTTC. Its translation is CASQRDRVGYTF.

The table lists this clonotype with many counts. The V gene is TRBV6-1, the J gene TRBJ1-1; no clear D gene. The CDR3 runs to 17 residues. Trimming stripped 4 bases from V and 4 bases from J, with 22 bases between. Germline-derived CDR1 and CDR2 are MNHNS and SASEGT. The chain's CDR3 is CASSVSIGGQPVTEAFF. CDR3 nucleotides: TGTGCCAGCAGTGTCAGCATTGGAGGCCAGCCCGTCACTGAAGCTTTCTTT.

The V and J genes are TRBV7-2 and TRBJ2-1; 8 bases agree with TRBD2. CDR1 and CDR2 (germline): SGHTA, FQGNSA. The CDR3 is made up of 13 amino acids. The V gene end was trimmed by 2 bases and the J gene end by 13 bases; junction bases not matched to a gene: 7. The CDR3 coding sequence is TGTGCCAGCAGCTTATCCGGGGGGGCCCCTCAGTTCTTC. It specifies CASSLSGGAPQFF.

The rearrangement joins TRBV20-1 to TRBJ1-4; 7 bases are shared with TRBD1. Germline V gene data show CDR1 as DFQATT and CDR2 as SNEGSKA (reference sequence). The V segment lost 3 bases and the J segment 4 bases; nucleotides outside the gene matches: 2. This CDR3 is 13 amino acids long. Written as DNA, the CDR3 is TGCAGTGCTAGGGGACAGCTTAATGAAAAACTGTTTTTT. Translated: CSARGQLNEKLFF.

This clonotype was detected ten times or more. The chain joins TRBV6-5 to TRBJ2-7; tentatively, D is TRBD2 (6 bases). The germline V gene encodes CDR1 MNHEY and CDR2 SVGAGI. V shed 4 bases and J shed 0 bases, with 10 bases lying between them. This CDR3 region has 14 residues. The CDR3 nucleotides are TGTGCCAGCAGTTCCCTAGCGTTCTCCTACGAGCAGTACTTC. Translating it yields CASSSLAFSYEQYF.

This clonotype came up many times. V is TRBV28 and J is TRBJ2-7; D not resolved. CDR3 length equals 12 residues. Germline loops: CDR1 MDHEN, CDR2 SYDVKM. The ends were cut back, 3 bases at V and 3 bases at J, with 6 bases in the middle. The chain's CDR3 is CASSLANYEQYF. The CDR3 coding sequence is TGTGCCAGCAGTTTGGCTAACTACGAGCAGTACTTC. Filled out from reference TRBV28 and TRBJ2-7, the complete variable domain reads DVKVTQSSRYLVKRTGEKVFLECVQDMDHENMFWYRQDPGLGLRLIYFSYDVKMKEKGDIPEGYSVSREKKERFSLILESASTNQTSMYLCASSLANYEQYFGPGTRLTVT.

On this clonotype: The junction and the germline gene differ at one end; a read error may be behind it. This chain connects TRBV9 to TRBJ1-1; D perhaps matches TRBD1 (6 bases). CDR1 and CDR2 from the germline V gene are SGDLS and YYNGEE. This CDR3 is 14 amino acids long. CDR3 residues: CASSLTGQNAEAFF. CDR3 nucleotide sequence: TGTGCCAGCAGCTTGACAGGACAGAACGCTGAAGCTTTCTTT.

As for this clonotype: A much larger clone differs from this one at a single base, so this may be a read error. The chain employs TRBV6-5 and TRBJ2-1; D is possibly TRBD2 (6 bases). With 3 bases removed from V and 7 bases from J, the gap between germline ends came to 19 bases. The CDR3 covers 16 residues. Looked up from germline, CDR1 is MNHEY and CDR2 is SVGAGI. The CDR3 DNA reads as TGTGCCAGCAGTTATAGCGGACGAGCAGGCGAAAATGAGCAGTTCTTC. This encodes CASSYSGRAGENEQFF.

This clonotype has at least ten counts. The rearrangement joins TRBV12-3 or TRBV12-4 to TRBJ2-7; 11 bases are a match to TRBD1. CDR3 length: 15 amino acids. The ends lost 1 base at V and 3 bases at J; junction bases unmatched: 2. The CDR3, as DNA: TGTGCCAGCAGTTTAGTCGGGACAGGGGGCTACGAGCAGTACTTC. As protein: CASSLVGTGGYEQYF.

This clonotype was found a few times. The chain employs TRBV10-3 and TRBJ2-1; 9 bases are a match to TRBD2. Germline trimming cut 4 bases from V and 9 bases from J; bases unmatched to any gene: 7. Germline CDR1 ENHRY, CDR2 SYGVKD. This CDR3 spans 14 amino acids. CDR3 in amino acids: CAISGGSGGGEQFF. The CDR3 DNA sequence: TGTGCCATCAGTGGAGGTAGCGGGGGAGGTGAGCAGTTCTTC.

The gene calls are TRBV6-2 or TRBV6-3 and TRBJ1-5; D may be TRBD1 (5 bases). The CDR3 covers 15 residues. Germline CDR1 MNHEY, CDR2 SVGEGT. V was pared by 6 bases and J by 3 bases, with 15 bases between. CDR3 sequence reads: CASRTGAGINQPQHF. The CDR3 DNA follows: TGTGCCAGCAGGACTGGGGCGGGGATCAATCAGCCCCAGCATTTT.

This clonotype was detected many times. This sequence joins TRBV20-1 and TRBJ2-3, with 11 bases matching TRBD2. V lost 1 base and J lost 2; bases outside the gene matches: 5. This CDR3 region has 16 residues. Germline-derived CDR1 and CDR2 are DFQATT and SNEGSKA (reference sequence). The CDR3 region has the DNA TGCAGTGCTAGAGGGGCTAGCGGGGGGCTCACAGATACGCAGTATTTT. It encodes CSARGASGGLTDTQYF.

Concerning this clonotype itself: Just one base apart from a much larger clone, this may be a read error. V is TRBV10-3 and J is TRBJ2-5; maybe TRBD2 (5 bases). The CDR3 loop spans 14 amino acids. Germline V CDR1 and CDR2: ENHRY, SYGVKD. This chain's CDR3 is CATRNFGLGETRYF. The CDR3 DNA reads as TGTGCCACAAGAAACTTCGGGCTCGGGGAGACCCGGTACTTC.